This paragraph reports one T cell receptor (beta chain). Germline values: CDR1 SGHRS, CDR2 YFSETQ. The CDR3 consists of 14 residues. The junction had 4 bases not matched to a gene; V was cut back by 4 bases and J by 3 bases. The data stem from a study of T-cell memory formation after mild COVID-19. TCRdb re-called the 5' RACE reads with MiXCR, one entry per CDR3 protein. This table holds a few hundred thousand distinct CDR3 sequences, around 15% found once. Input material: PBMCs or a T cell subset sorted from them (not recorded which). This clonotype originated in a man between 18 and 29 years old who had mild COVID-19 (a few samples of this study predate the infection). Cell type and time point are not known. The V call is TRBV5-1, the J call TRBJ2-5; 9 nucleotides agree with TRBD1. The CDR3 bases are TGCGCCAGCAGCCAGGGACAGGGTAAAGAGACCCAGTACTTC. Protein sequence: CASSQGQGKETQYF. Full variable domain (remainder filled in from reference TRBV5-1 and TRBJ2-5): KAGVTQTPRYLIKTRGQQVTLSCSPISGHRSVSWYQQTPGQGLQFLFEYFSETQRNKGNFPGRFSGRQFSNSRSEMNVSTLELGDSALYLCASSQGQGKETQYFGPGTRLLVL.